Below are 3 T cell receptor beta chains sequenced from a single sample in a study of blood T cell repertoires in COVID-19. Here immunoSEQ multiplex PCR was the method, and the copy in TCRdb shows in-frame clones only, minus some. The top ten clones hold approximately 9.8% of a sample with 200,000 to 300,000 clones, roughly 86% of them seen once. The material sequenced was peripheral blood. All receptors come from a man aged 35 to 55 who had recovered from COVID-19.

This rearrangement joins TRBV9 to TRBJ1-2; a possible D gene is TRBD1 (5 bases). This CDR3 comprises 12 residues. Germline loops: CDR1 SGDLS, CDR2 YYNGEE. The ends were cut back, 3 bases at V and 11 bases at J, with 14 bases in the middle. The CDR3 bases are TGTGCCAGCAGCGACGGGACGGGAGCATACACCTTC. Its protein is CASSDGTGAYTF.

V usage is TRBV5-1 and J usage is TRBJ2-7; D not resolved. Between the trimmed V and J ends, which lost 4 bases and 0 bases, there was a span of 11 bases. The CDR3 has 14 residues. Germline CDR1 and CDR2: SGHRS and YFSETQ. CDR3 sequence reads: CASSEVASSYEQYF. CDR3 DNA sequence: TGCGCCAGCAGCGAGGTGGCATCCTCCTACGAGCAGTACTTC. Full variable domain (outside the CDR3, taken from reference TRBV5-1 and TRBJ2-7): KAGVTQTPRYLIKTRGQQVTLSCSPISGHRSVSWYQQTPGQGLQFLFEYFSETQRNKGNFPGRFSGRQFSNSRSEMNVSTLELGDSALYLCASSEVASSYEQYFGPGTRLTVT.

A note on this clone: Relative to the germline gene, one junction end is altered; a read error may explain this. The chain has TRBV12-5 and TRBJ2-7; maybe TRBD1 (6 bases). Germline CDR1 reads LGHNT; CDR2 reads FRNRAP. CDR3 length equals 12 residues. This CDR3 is CASGLDVGGTDF. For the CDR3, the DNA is TGTGCTAGTGGTTTGGACGTAGGGGGTACTGACTTC.